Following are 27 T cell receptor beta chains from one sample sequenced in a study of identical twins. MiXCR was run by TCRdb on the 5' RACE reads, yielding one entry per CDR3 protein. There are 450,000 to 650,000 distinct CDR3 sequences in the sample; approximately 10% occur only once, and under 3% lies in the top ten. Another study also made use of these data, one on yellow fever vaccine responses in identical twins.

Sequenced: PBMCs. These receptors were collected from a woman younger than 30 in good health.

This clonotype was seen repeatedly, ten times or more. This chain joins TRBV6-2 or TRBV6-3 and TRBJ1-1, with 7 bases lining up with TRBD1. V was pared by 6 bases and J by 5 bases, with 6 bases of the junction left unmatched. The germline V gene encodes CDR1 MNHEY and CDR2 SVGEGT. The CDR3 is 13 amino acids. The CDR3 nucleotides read TGTGCCAGCAGGAAGACAGGGACGACTGAAGCTTTCTTT. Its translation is CASRKTGTTEAFF.

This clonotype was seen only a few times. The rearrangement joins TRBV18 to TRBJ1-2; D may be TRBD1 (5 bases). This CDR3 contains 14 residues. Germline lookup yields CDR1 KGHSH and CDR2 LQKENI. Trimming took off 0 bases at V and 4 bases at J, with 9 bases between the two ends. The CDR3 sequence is CASSPPSGSYGYTF. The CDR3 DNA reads TGTGCCAGCTCACCACCGTCAGGGAGCTATGGCTACACCTTC.

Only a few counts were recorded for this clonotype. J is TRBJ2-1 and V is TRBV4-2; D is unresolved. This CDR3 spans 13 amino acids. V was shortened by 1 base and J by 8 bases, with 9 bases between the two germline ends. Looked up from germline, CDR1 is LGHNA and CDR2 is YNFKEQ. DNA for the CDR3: TGTGCCAGCAGCCAAGTGGTTAGAGATGAGCAGTTCTTC. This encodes CASSQVVRDEQFF.

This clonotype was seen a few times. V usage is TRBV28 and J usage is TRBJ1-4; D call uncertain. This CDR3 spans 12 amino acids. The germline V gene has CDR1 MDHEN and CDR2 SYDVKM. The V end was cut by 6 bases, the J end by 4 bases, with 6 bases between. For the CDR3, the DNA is TGTGCCAGCAGCCGGTATAATGAAAAACTGTTTTTT. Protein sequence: CASSRYNEKLFF.

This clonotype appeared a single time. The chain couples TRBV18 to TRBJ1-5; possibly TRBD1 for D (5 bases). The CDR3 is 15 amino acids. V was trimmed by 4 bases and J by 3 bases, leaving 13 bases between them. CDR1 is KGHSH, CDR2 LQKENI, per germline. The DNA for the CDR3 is TGTGCCAGCTCACGAGCTGGGGGGTCCAATCAGCCCCAGCATTTT. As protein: CASSRAGGSNQPQHF.

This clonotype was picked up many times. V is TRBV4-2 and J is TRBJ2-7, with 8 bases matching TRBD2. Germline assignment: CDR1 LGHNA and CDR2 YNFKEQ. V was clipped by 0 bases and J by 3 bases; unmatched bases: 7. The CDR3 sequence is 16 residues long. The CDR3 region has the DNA TGTGCCAGCAGCCAAGAGCTAGCGGGCGCCCGCTACGAGCAGTACTTC. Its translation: CASSQELAGARYEQYF.

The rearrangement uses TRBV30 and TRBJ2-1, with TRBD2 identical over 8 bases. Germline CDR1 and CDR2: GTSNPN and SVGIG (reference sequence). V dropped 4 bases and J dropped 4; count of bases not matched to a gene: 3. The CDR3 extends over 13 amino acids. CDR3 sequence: CAWKTGGYNEQFF. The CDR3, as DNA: TGTGCCTGGAAAACGGGGGGGTACAATGAGCAGTTCTTC.

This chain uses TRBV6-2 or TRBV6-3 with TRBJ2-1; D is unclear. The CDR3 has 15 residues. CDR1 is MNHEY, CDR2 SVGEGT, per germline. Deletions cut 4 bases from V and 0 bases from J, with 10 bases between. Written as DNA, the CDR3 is TGTGCCAGCAGTTCTCTGATTAGCTCCTACAATGAGCAGTTCTTC. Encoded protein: CASSSLISSYNEQFF.

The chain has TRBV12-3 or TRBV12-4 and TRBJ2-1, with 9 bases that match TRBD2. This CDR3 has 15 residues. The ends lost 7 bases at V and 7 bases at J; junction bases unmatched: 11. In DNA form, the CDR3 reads TGTGCCAGCATAGGGTGGGTAGCGGGGGCTAATGAGCAGTTCTTC. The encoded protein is CASIGWVAGANEQFF.

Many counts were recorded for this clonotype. The CDR3 region has the DNA TGTGCCAGCCGAACGAGGGGCACTGAAGCTTTCTTT. As protein: CASRTRGTEAFF. J is TRBJ1-1 and V is TRBV6-5; possible D gene TRBD1, 5 bases. Trimming stripped 8 bases from V and 4 bases from J, with 11 bases between. Germline V gives CDR1 MNHEY, CDR2 SVGAGI. This CDR3 region has 12 residues.

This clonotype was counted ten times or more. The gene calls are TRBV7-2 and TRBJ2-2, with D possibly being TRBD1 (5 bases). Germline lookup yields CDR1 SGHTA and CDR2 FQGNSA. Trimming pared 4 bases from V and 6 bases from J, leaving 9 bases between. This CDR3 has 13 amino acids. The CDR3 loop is CASSSQGAGELFF. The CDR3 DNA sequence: TGTGCCAGCAGCTCCCAGGGCGCCGGGGAGCTGTTTTTT. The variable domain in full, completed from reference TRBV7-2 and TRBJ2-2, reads GAGVSQSPSNKVTEKGKDVELRCDPISGHTALYWYRQSLGQGLEFLIYFQGNSAPDKSGLPSDRFSAERTGGSVSTLTIQRTQQEDSAVYLCASSSQGAGELFFGEGSRLTVL.

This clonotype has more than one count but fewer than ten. CDR3 DNA sequence: TGTGCCAGCAACTTCGCCGACGGAAACAATGAGCAGTTCTTC. This encodes CASNFADGNNEQFF. The chain is built from TRBV12-3 or TRBV12-4 and TRBJ2-1; unclear D gene. V lost 7 bases, J lost 5 bases, and 15 bases lay in between. The CDR3 contains 14 residues.

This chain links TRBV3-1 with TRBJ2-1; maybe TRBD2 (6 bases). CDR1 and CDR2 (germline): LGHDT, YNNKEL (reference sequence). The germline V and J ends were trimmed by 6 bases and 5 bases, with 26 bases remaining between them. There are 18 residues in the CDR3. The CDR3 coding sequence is TGTGCCAGCAGTCCTTCTAGGACTACCTTCGGAGGGCACAATGAGCAGTTCTTC. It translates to CASSPSRTTFGGHNEQFF.

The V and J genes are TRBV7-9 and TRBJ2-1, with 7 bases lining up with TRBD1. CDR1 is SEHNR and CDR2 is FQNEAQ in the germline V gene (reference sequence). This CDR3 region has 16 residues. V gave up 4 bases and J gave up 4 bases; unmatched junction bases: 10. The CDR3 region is CASSSEDGTVYNEQFF. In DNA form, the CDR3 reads TGTGCCAGCAGCTCGGAGGACGGGACAGTATACAATGAGCAGTTCTTC.

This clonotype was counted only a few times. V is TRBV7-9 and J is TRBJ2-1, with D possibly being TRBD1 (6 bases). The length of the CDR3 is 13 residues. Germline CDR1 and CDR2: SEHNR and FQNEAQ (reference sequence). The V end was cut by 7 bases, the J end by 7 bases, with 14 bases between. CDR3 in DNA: TGTGCCAGCACCCATACAGGGTGGAATGAGCAGTTCTTC. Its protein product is CASTHTGWNEQFF.

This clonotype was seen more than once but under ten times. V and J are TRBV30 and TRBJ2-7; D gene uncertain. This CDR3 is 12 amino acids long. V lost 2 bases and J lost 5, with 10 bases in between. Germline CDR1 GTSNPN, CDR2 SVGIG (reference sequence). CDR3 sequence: CAWSQVGDEQYF. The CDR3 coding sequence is TGTGCCTGGAGTCAAGTTGGAGACGAGCAGTACTTC.

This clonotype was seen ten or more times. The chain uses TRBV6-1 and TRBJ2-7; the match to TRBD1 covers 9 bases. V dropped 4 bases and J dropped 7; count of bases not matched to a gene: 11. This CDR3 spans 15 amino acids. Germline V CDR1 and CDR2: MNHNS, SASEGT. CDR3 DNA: TGTGCCAGCAGTGTCGGGGGGACAGGGCCTTTAGAGCAGTACTTC. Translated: CASSVGGTGPLEQYF.

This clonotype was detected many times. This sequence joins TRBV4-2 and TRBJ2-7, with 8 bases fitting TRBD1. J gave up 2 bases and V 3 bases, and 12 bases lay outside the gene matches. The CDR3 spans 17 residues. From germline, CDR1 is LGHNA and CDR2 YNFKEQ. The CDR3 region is CASSQNYRDRLTYEQYF. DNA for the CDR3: TGTGCCAGCAGCCAGAACTACCGGGACAGGTTAACCTACGAGCAGTACTTC.

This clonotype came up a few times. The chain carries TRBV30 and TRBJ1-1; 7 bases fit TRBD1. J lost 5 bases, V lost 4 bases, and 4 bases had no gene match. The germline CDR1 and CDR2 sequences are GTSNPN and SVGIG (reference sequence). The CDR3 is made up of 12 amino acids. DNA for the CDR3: TGTGCCTGGATGACAGGGCGAACTGAAGCTTTCTTT. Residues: CAWMTGRTEAFF.

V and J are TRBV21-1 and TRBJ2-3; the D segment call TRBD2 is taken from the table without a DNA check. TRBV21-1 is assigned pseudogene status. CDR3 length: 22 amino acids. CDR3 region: CASSYPDLTGEVAGADTDTQYF. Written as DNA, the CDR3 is TGTGCCAGCAGCTACCCAGACTTGACAGGGGAAGTAGCGGGAGCCGACACAGATACGCAGTATTTT.

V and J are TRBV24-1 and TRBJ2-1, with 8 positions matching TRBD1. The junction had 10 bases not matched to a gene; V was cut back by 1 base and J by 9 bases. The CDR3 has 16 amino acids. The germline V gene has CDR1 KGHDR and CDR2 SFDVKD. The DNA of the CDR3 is TGTGCCACCAGTGATTTCCAGGTACAGGGGGTGGGTGAGCAGTTCTTC. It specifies CATSDFQVQGVGEQFF.

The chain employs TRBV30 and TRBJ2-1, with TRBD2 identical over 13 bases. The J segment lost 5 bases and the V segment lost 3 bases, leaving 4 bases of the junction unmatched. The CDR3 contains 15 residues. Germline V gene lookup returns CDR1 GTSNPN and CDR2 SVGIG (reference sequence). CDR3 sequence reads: CAWSIGTSGNNEQFF. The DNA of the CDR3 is TGTGCCTGGAGCATCGGGACTAGCGGGAACAATGAGCAGTTCTTC.

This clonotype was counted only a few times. The CDR3 sequence: CASSLDIGRTEAFF. The CDR3 nucleotides read TGTGCCAGCAGTTTAGATATAGGGCGCACTGAAGCTTTCTTT. The chain recombines TRBV28 with TRBJ1-1; D gene ambiguous. Trimming left V 2 bases short and J 4 bases short, with 11 bases between. This CDR3 is built from 14 residues. Germline V lookup: CDR1 MDHEN, CDR2 SYDVKM.

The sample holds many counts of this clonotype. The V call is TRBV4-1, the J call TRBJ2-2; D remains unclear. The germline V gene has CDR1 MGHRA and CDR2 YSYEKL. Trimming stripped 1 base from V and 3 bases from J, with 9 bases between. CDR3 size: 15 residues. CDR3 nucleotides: TGCGCCAGCAGCCAAGTTGTCCGGGACACCGGGGAGCTGTTTTTT. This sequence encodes CASSQVVRDTGELFF.

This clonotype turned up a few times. The DNA for the CDR3 is TGTGCCAGCAGTGAATTGACAGCTGCAGATACGCAGTATTTT. This gives the protein CASSELTAADTQYF. The genes are TRBV25-1 and TRBJ2-3; possible D gene TRBD1, 5 bases. V was cut by 1 base and J by 4 bases, with 9 bases left in between. Per germline, CDR1 MGHDK and CDR2 SYGVNS. The CDR3 is made up of 14 amino acids.

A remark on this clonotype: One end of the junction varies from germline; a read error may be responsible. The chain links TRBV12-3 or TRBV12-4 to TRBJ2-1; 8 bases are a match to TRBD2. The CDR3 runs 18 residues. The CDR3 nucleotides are TGTACCAGCAGTTTTCTCACGAAGCGGGAGAAAGCCTACAATGAGCAGTTCTTC. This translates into CTSSFLTKREKAYNEQFF.

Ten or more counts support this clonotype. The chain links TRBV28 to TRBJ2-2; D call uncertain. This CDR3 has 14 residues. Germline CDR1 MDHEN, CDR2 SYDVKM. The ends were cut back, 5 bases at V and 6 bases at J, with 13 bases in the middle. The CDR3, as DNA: TGTGCCAGCAGTCTGCCTGAACTACCCGGGGAGCTGTTTTTT. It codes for CASSLPELPGELFF.